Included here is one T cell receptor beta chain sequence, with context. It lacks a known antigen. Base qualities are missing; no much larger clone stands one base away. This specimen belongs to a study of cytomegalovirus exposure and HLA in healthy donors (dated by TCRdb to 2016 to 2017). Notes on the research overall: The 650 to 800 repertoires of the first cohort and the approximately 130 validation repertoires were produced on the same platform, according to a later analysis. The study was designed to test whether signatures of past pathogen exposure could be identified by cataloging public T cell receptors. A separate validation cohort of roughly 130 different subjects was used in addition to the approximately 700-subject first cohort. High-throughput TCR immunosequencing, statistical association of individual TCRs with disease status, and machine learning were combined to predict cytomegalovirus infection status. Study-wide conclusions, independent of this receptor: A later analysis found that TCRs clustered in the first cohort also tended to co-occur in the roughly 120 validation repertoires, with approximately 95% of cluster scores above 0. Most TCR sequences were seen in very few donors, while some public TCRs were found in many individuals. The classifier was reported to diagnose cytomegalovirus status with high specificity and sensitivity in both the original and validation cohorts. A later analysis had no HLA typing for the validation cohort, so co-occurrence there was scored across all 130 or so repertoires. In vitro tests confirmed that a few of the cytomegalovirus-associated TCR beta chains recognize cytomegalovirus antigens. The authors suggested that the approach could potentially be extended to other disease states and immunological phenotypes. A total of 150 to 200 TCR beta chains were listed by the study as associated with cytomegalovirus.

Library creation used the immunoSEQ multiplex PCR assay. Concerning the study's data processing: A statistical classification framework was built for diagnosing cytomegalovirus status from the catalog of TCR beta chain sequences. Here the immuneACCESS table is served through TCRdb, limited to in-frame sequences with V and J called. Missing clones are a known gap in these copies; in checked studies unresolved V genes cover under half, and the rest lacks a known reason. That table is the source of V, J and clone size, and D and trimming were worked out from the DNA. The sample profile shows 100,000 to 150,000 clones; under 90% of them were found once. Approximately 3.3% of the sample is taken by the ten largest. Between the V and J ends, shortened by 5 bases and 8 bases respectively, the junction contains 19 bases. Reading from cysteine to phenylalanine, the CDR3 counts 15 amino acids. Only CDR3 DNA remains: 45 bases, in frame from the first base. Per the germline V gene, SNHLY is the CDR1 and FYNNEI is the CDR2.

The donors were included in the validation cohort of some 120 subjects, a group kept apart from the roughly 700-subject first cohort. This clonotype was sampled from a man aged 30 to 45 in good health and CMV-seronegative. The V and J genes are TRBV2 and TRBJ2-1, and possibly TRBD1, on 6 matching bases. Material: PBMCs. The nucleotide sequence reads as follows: TGTGCCAGCAGTTCGACAGTGGGGGCCCGGGATGAGCAGTTCTTC. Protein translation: CASSSTVGARDEQFF.